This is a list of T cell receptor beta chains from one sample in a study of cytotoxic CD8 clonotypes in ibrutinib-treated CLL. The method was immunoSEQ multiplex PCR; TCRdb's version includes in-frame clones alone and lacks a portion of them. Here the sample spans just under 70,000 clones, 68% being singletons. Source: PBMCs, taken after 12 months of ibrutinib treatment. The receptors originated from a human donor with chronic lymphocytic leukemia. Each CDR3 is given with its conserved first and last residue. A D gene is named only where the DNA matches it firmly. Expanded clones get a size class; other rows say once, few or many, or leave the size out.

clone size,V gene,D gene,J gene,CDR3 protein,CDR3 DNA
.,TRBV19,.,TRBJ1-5,CASSIDPGGNQPQHF,TGTGCCAGTAGTATTGACCCCGGCGGCAATCAGCCCCAGCATTTT
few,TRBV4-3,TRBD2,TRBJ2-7,CASSQELGTSGGNYEQYF,TGCGCCAGCAGCCAAGAGCTGGGTACTAGCGGGGGAAATTACGAGCAGTACTTC
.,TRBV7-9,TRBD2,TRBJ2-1,CASEDLGGDNEQFF,TGTGCCAGCGAGGATCTTGGGGGGGACAATGAGCAGTTCTTC
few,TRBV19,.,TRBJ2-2,CASRVVVTGELFF,TGTGCCAGCCGCGTGGTGGTCACCGGGGAGCTGTTTTTT
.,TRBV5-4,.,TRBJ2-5,CASSDRPGAGETQYF,TGTGCCAGCAGCGACAGACCCGGGGCCGGAGAGACCCAGTACTTC
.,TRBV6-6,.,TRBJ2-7,CASSGGTGEGEQYF,TGTGCCAGCAGTGGGGGAACAGGTGAGGGCGAGCAGTACTTC
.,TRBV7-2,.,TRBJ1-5,CASAVSNQPQHF,TGTGCCAGCGCAGTTAGCAATCAGCCCCAGCATTTT
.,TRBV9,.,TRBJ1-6,CASSPQTELNSPLHF,TGTGCCAGCAGCCCGCAAACAGAACTAAATTCACCCCTCCACTTT
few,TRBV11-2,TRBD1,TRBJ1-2,CASRKGTGSFNYGYTF,TGTGCCAGCAGAAAAGGGACAGGATCCTTTAACTATGGCTACACCTTC
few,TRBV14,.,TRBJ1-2,CASSQDSFLSYTF,TGTGCCAGCAGCCAAGACAGCTTCTTAAGCTACACCTTC
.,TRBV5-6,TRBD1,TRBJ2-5,CASSRGPETQYF,TGTGCCAGCAGCAGGGGGCCAGAGACCCAGTACTTC
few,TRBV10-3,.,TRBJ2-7,CAISEGDEQYF,TGTGCCATCAGTGAAGGGGACGAGCAGTACTTC
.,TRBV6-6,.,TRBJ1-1,CASSKGDF,TGTGCCAGCTCAAAGGGGGATTTT
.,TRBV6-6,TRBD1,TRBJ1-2,CASSSQGDNGYTF,TGTGCCAGCAGCTCACAGGGGGATAACGGCTACACCTTC
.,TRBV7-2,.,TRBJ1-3,CASSLGHRNTIYF,TGTGCCAGCAGCTTAGGACACAGAAACACCATATATTTT
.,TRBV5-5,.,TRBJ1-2,CASSTRRGDGYTF,TGTGCCAGCAGCACACGTAGGGGGGATGGCTACACCTTC
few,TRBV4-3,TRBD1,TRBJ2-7,CASSPSFGTGDYEQYF,TGCGCCAGCAGCCCCTCGTTCGGGACAGGGGACTACGAGCAGTACTTC
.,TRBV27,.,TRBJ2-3,CASSLSITDKYF,TGTGCCAGCAGTTTATCGATTACCGATAAGTATTTT
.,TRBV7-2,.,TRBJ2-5,CASSRGAAPETQYF,TGTGCCAGCAGCCGGGGGGCCGCCCCTGAGACCCAGTACTTC
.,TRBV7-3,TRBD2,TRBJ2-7,CASSETSGGPYEQYF,TGTGCCAGCAGCGAGACTAGCGGGGGCCCATACGAGCAGTACTTC
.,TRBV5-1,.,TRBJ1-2,CASSEDSNYGYTF,TGCGCCAGCAGCGAGGACAGCAACTATGGCTACACCTTC
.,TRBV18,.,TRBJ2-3,CASSRGDGADTQYF,TGTGCCAGCTCCCGAGGGGACGGCGCAGATACGCAGTATTTT
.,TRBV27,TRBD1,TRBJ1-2,CAKPNPGQGHLYGYTF,TGTGCCAAACCAAACCCGGGACAGGGACATCTATATGGCTACACCTTC
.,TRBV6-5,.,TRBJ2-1,CASSYSRYSYNEQFF,TGTGCCAGCAGTTACTCTCGGTACTCCTACAATGAGCAGTTCTTC
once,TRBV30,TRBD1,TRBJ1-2,CAWSPGQTYYGYTF,TGTGCCTGGTCGCCGGGACAGACCTACTATGGCTACACCTTC
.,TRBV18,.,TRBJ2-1,CASSPRRLGAYNEQFF,TGTGCCAGCTCACCACGGCGTTTGGGGGCTTACAATGAGCAGTTCTTC
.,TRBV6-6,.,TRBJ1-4,CASSKGRGTEKLFF,TGTGCCAGCAGTAAAGGACGGGGGACCGAAAAACTGTTTTTT
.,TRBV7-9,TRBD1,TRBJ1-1,CASSFGTGSGGTEAFF,TGTGCCAGCAGCTTCGGGACAGGCTCGGGGGGGACTGAAGCTTTCTTT
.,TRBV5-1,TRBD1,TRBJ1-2,CASSPGTGNIYGYTF,TGCGCCAGCAGCCCGGGGACAGGCAATATCTATGGCTACACCTTC
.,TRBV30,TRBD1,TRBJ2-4,CAWKIPPGGARNIQYF,TGTGCCTGGAAAATTCCTCCAGGGGGCGCCCGAAACATTCAGTACTTC
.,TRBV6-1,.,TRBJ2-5,CASSEALGSHPYQETQYF,TGTGCCAGCAGTGAAGCGCTAGGCAGCCATCCCTACCAAGAGACCCAGTACTTC
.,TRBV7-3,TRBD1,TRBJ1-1,CASSLVRGDTEAFF,TGTGCCAGCAGCTTAGTCAGGGGGGATACTGAAGCTTTCTTT
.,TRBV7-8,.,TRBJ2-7,CASSLFYEQYF,TGTGCCAGCAGCCTCTTCTACGAGCAGTACTTC
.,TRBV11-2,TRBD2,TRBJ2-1,CASSPSGARGNEQFF,TGTGCCAGCAGCCCTAGCGGGGCAAGAGGGAATGAGCAGTTCTTC
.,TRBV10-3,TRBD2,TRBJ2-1,CAISAAGTSGGFNEQFF,TGTGCCATCAGTGCTGCCGGGACTAGCGGGGGGTTCAATGAGCAGTTCTTC
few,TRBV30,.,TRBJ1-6,CAWGGRGNSPLHF,TGTGCCTGGGGAGGACGGGGGAATTCACCCCTCCACTTT
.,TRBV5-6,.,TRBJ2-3,CASRDERGTDTQYF,TGTGCCAGCAGAGATGAGCGGGGCACAGATACGCAGTATTTT
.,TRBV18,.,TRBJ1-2,CASSPDSALGYTF,TGTGCCAGCTCACCGGACAGTGCCCTTGGCTACACCTTC
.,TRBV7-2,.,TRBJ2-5,CASSAQETQYF,TGTGCCAGCAGCGCACAAGAGACCCAGTACTTC
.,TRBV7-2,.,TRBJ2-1,CASREAASSTNEQFF,TGTGCCAGCCGCGAGGCTGCTAGCTCTACCAATGAGCAGTTCTTC
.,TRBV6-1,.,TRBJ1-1,CASSEVTEAFF,TGTGCCAGCAGTGAAGTTACTGAAGCTTTCTTT